There are a few counts of the clone carrying this TCR beta chain. This sample is drawn from a study of blood T cell repertoires in COVID-19. In the study overall: Whether acute or convalescent, the COVID-19 samples came from the United States, Italy and Spain. T cells, B-cell-depleted T cells, or PBMCs supplied cDNA or gDNA.

In the original workflow: Quantification of nucleated cells was approximated via reference gene primer amplification. TCRdb keeps only in-frame clones here, not all; method: immunoSEQ multiplex PCR. V, J and clone size reflect that table, while D and trimming were determined from the DNA. Among tens of thousands of clones listed, roughly 87% were seen once. V trimming: 4 bases; J trimming: 7 bases; junction bases outside the gene matches: 9. The V gene's germline CDR1 is MNHEY and CDR2 SMNVEV (reference sequence). The CDR3 contains 16 residues. The TCR comes from a man between 60 and 75 years old with active COVID-19. The rearrangement uses TRBV27 and TRBJ1-6, with 8 positions matching TRBD1. Sequences were obtained from peripheral blood. CDR3 sequence (DNA): TGTGCCAGCAGTTCAAAGACAGGGGATCTCAATTCACCCCTCCACTTT. It codes for CASSSKTGDLNSPLHF.